Following are 16 T cell receptor beta chains from one sample sequenced in a study of blood T cell repertoires in COVID-19. The method was immunoSEQ multiplex PCR; TCRdb's version includes in-frame clones alone and lacks a portion of them. The sample has over 200,000 clones, approximately 90% seen once. What was sequenced was peripheral blood. All receptors come from a man aged 25 to 45 who had recovered from COVID-19.

The CDR3 spells CASSQETGTGDSGANVLTF. The DNA for the CDR3 is TGCGCCAGCAGCCAAGAGACGGGGACAGGGGACTCTGGGGCCAACGTCCTGACTTTC. The chain couples TRBV4-3 to TRBJ2-6; 10 nucleotides line up with TRBD1. The ends lost 0 bases at V and 0 bases at J; junction bases unmatched: 5. In germline, CDR1 is LGHNA, CDR2 YSLEER. The CDR3 has 19 residues.

The chain links TRBV18 to TRBJ1-1, with TRBD1 matching 10 bases. V lost 2 bases, J lost 3 bases, and 3 bases stayed unmatched. The CDR3 runs 15 residues. Germline V lookup: CDR1 KGHSH, CDR2 LQKENI. Written as DNA, the CDR3 is TGTGCCAGCTCACCAAGAGGACAGGGGGACACTGAAGCTTTCTTT. This sequence encodes CASSPRGQGDTEAFF. The variable domain in full, with the rest retrieved from reference TRBV18 and TRBJ1-1, is NAGVMQNPRHLVRRRGQEARLRCSPMKGHSHVYWYRQLPEEGLKFMVYLQKENIIDESGMPKERFSAEFPKEGPSILRIQQVVRGDSAAYFCASSPRGQGDTEAFFGQGTRLTVV.

V gene TRBV5-4 combines with J gene TRBJ1-6; 8 nucleotides align to TRBD1. Germline trimming cut 3 bases from V and 13 bases from J; bases unmatched to any gene: 9. The germline V gene encodes CDR1 SGHNT and CDR2 YYREEE (reference sequence). The CDR3 sequence is 14 residues long. The CDR3 sequence: CASSSSGGGGPLHF. The CDR3 region has the DNA TGTGCCAGCAGCTCCTCAGGGGGCGGTGGGCCCCTCCACTTT.

This chain links TRBV18 with TRBJ1-6; 9 nucleotides line up with TRBD1. Germline V gene lookup returns CDR1 KGHSH and CDR2 LQKENI. The CDR3 consists of 16 residues. The V and J ends lost 0 bases and 9 bases, in that order; junction bases with no gene match: 6. The CDR3 DNA reads TGTGCCAGCTCACCACCGATGGGACAGGGTGGTTCACCCCTCCACTTT. Protein sequence: CASSPPMGQGGSPLHF. Filled out from reference TRBV18 and TRBJ1-6, the complete variable domain reads NAGVMQNPRHLVRRRGQEARLRCSPMKGHSHVYWYRQLPEEGLKFMVYLQKENIIDESGMPKERFSAEFPKEGPSILRIQQVVRGDSAAYFCASSPPMGQGGSPLHFGNGTRLTVT.

The chain carries TRBV19 and TRBJ1-1, with unresolved D. The V and J ends lost 5 bases and 0 bases respectively, with 7 bases between them. The CDR3 sequence is 13 residues long. Germline V gives CDR1 LNHDA, CDR2 SQIVND (reference sequence). CDR3 bases: TGTGCCAGTAGTGTCTCTATGAACACTGAAGCTTTCTTT. Protein sequence: CASSVSMNTEAFF.

The chain has TRBV10-3 and TRBJ1-2, with a tentative D call TRBD1 (5 bases). The V and J ends lost 8 bases and 2 bases respectively, with 24 bases between them. The CDR3 consists of 17 residues. CDR1 and CDR2 from the germline V gene are ENHRY and SYGVKD. The CDR3 loop is CAIARAGDFRENYGYTF. DNA of the CDR3: TGTGCCATCGCCCGGGCCGGGGACTTTCGGGAAAACTATGGCTACACCTTC.

The chain links TRBV27 to TRBJ1-2; no reliable D call. Trimming removed 6 bases from V and 9 bases from J, with 14 bases in between. The CDR3 consists of 12 residues. Germline V lookup: CDR1 MNHEY, CDR2 SMNVEV (reference sequence). The CDR3 sequence is CASRPAGESYTF. For the CDR3, the DNA is TGTGCCAGCAGACCCGCCGGGGAAAGCTACACCTTC.

V and J are TRBV11-2 and TRBJ1-1; no definite D call. Deletions cut 1 base from V and 1 base from J, with 10 bases between. Germline V gives CDR1 SGHAT, CDR2 FQNNGV. The CDR3 loop spans 15 amino acids. In DNA form, the CDR3 reads TGTGCCAGCAGCTTAGTCGTCAGGCAGAACACTGAAGCTTTCTTT. It codes for CASSLVVRQNTEAFF. Complete variable domain (other parts from reference TRBV11-2 and TRBJ1-1): EAGVAQSPRYKIIEKRQSVAFWCNPISGHATLYWYQQILGQGPKLLIQFQNNGVVDDSQLPKDRFSAERLKGVDSTLKIQPAKLEDSAVYLCASSLVVRQNTEAFFGQGTRLTVV.

This chain connects TRBV6-5 to TRBJ1-2; 7 nucleotides line up with TRBD1. Germline V gene lookup returns CDR1 MNHEY and CDR2 SVGAGI. The CDR3 contains 14 residues. After removal of 1 base from V and 7 bases from J, the junction contained 6 bases not matched to a gene. CDR3 amino acids: CASSYFPQGGGYTF. The CDR3 nucleotides read TGTGCCAGCAGTTACTTCCCCCAGGGGGGTGGCTACACCTTC.

This clone was observed a handful of times. The chain recombines TRBV18 with TRBJ2-2; no definite D call. Germline V gene sequence: CDR1 KGHSH, CDR2 LQKENI. The germline V and J ends were trimmed by 6 bases and 6 bases, with 11 bases remaining between them. This CDR3 has 13 amino acids. CDR3 sequence (DNA): TGTGCCAGCTCCCAGAGTGAGGCCGGGGAGCTGTTTTTT. Translation gives CASSQSEAGELFF. Full variable domain (missing parts from reference TRBV18 and TRBJ2-2): NAGVMQNPRHLVRRRGQEARLRCSPMKGHSHVYWYRQLPEEGLKFMVYLQKENIIDESGMPKERFSAEFPKEGPSILRIQQVVRGDSAAYFCASSQSEAGELFFGEGSRLTVL.

This chain uses TRBV5-1 with TRBJ2-3, with a tentative D call TRBD1 (5 bases). Germline V gives CDR1 SGHRS, CDR2 YFSETQ. The CDR3 runs to 16 residues. V was pared by 4 bases and J by 1 base, with 16 bases between. CDR3 coding DNA: TGCGCCAGCAGCCTCGACCAGGGATTCGGCACAGATACGCAGTATTTT. This translates into CASSLDQGFGTDTQYF.

V is TRBV5-4 and J is TRBJ2-7; 9 positions match TRBD2. V trimming: 0 bases; J trimming: 9 bases; junction bases outside the gene matches: 10. This CDR3 is built from 15 residues. Germline CDR1 reads SGHNT; CDR2 reads YYREEE (reference sequence). CDR3 sequence reads: CASSLDSGGYQGQYF. In nucleotides, the CDR3 is TGTGCCAGCAGCTTGGATAGCGGGGGATACCAGGGGCAGTACTTC. Using reference TRBV5-4 and TRBJ2-7 for the parts outside the CDR3, the full variable domain is ETGVTQSPTHLIKTRGQQVTLRCSSQSGHNTVSWYQQALGQGPQFIFQYYREEENGRGNFPPRFSGLQFPNYSSELNVNALELDDSALYLCASSLDSGGYQGQYFGPGTRLTVT.

V and J are TRBV6-5 and TRBJ2-2; D may be TRBD2 (5 bases). Trimming shortened V by 6 bases and J by 6 bases, and 17 bases separated the two germline ends. Per the germline V gene, CDR1 is MNHEY and CDR2 is SVGAGI. This CDR3 is 15 amino acids long. CDR3 coding DNA: TGTGCCAGCAGGGCCCTGGGGAGTGGGGCCGGGGAGCTGTTTTTT. Translation gives CASRALGSGAGELFF.

The chain combines TRBV30 with TRBJ1-5; D is perhaps TRBD1 (5 bases). Germline CDR1 reads GTSNPN; CDR2 reads SVGIG (reference sequence). The germline V and J ends were trimmed by 0 bases and 3 bases, with 12 bases remaining between them. The CDR3 has 15 residues. The chain's CDR3 is CAWSVARELNQPQHF. The CDR3 nucleotides read TGTGCCTGGAGTGTAGCCAGGGAACTCAATCAGCCCCAGCATTTT.

V is TRBV4-3 and J is TRBJ2-1, with 13 positions matching TRBD2. Losses at the gene ends were 4 bases for V and 12 bases for J; bases not matched to a gene: 6. The CDR3 runs to 14 residues. Germline CDR1 is LGHNA and CDR2 is YSLEER. CDR3 sequence (DNA): TGCGCCAGCAGCCCCCGGACTAGCGGGGGACCGCAGTTCTTC. This gives the protein CASSPRTSGGPQFF.

The CDR3 loop is CASSYGSSGGLETQYF. The CDR3 region has the DNA TGTGCCAGCAGTTACGGGTCAAGCGGGGGGTTGGAGACCCAGTACTTC. The rearrangement links TRBV6-2 or TRBV6-3 to TRBJ2-5, with TRBD2 matching 9 bases. Trimming removed 2 bases from V and 5 bases from J; junction bases left unmatched: 9. The CDR3 has 16 amino acids. From germline, CDR1 is MNHEY and CDR2 SVGEGT.